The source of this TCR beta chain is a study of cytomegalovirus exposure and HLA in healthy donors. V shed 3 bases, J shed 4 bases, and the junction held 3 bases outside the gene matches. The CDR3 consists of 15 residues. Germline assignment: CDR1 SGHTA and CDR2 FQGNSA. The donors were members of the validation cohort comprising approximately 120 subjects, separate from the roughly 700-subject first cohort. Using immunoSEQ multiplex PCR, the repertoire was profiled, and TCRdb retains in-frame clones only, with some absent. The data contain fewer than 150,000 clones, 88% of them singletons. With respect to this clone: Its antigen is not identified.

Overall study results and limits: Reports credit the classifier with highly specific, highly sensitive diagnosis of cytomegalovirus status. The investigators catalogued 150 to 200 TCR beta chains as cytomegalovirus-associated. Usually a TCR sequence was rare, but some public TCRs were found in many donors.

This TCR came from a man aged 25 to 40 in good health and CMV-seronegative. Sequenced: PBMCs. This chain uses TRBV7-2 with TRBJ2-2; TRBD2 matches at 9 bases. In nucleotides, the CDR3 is TGTGCCAGCAGCTTTCGGCGGGAGGGCACCGGGGAGCTGTTTTTT. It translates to CASSFRREGTGELFF.